The present TCR beta chain was sequenced within a study of T cell repertoires in cytomegalovirus infection. About the study: Indicated by public TCR beta signatures were CMV infection and matching HLA type. Study observations and caveats: What dominated the ex vivo response were HLA-C-restricted CMV-specific TCR beta clonotypes. Adding up the frequency of public TCR beta families identified people who carried CMV plus the relevant HLA.

The sample holds a few counts of this clonotype. Its matching antigen is unknown. TCRdb passed the reads through MiXCR, listing each CDR3 protein once. Of around 800,000 distinct CDR3 sequences listed, roughly 33% are singletons. V lost 5 bases, J lost 2 bases, and 10 bases stayed unmatched. Looked up from germline, CDR1 is SGHVS and CDR2 is FNYEAQ. There are 18 residues in the CDR3. V gene TRBV7-6 combines with J gene TRBJ2-3, with 13 bases aligning to TRBD2. Source: cultured CD8+ T cells from PBMCs, taken from culture after CMV antigen stimulation. The sequence was obtained from a human donor in good health (CMV status not recorded). Some clones in this sample may be carry-over from other donors' samples. CDR3 residues: CASSPEGLAGSYTDTQYF. The DNA of the CDR3 is TGTGCCAGCAGCCCCGAGGGACTAGCGGGATCCTACACAGATACGCAGTATTTT.